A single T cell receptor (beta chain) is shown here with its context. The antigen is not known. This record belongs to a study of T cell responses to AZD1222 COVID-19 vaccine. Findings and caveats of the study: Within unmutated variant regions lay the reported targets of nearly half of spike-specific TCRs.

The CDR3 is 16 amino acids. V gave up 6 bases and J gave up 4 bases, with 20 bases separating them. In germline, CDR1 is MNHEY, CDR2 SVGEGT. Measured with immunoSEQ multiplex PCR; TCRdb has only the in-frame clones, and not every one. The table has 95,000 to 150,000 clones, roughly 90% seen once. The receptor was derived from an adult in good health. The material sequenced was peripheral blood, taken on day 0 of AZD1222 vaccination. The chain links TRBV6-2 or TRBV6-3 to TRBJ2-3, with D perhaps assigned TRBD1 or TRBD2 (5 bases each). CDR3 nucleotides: TGTGCCAGCAGCCCCAGGGACCTCCGATCCCCAGATACGCAGTATTTT. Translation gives CASSPRDLRSPDTQYF.